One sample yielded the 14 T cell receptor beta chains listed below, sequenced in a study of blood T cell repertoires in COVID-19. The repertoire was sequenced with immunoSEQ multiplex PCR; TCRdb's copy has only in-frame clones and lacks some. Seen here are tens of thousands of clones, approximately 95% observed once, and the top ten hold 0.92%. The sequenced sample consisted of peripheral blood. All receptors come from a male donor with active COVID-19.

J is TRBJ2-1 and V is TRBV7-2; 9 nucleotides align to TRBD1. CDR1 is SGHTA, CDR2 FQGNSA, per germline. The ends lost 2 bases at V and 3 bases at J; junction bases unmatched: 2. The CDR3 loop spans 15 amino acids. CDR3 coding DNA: TGTGCCAGCAGCTTAACAGGGGGCATCTACAATGAGCAGTTCTTC. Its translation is CASSLTGGIYNEQFF.

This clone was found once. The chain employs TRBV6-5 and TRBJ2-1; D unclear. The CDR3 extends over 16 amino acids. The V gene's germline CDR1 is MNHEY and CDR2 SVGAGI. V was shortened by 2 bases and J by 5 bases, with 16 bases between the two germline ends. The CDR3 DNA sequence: TGTGCCAGCAGTTACGCGGCAGTACAAGTACACAATGAGCAGTTCTTC. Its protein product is CASSYAAVQVHNEQFF.

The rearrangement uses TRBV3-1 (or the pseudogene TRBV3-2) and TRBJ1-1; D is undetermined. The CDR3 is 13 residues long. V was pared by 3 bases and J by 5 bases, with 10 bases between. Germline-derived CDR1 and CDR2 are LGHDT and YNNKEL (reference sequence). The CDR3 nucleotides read TGTGCCAGCAGCCAGGGGAGATGGACTGAAGCTTTCTTT. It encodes CASSQGRWTEAFF.

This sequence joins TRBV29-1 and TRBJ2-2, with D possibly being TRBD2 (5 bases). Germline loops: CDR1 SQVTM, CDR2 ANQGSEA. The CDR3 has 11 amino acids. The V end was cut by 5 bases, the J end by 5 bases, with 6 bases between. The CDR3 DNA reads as TGCAGCGTTCGGGATACCGGGGAGCTGTTTTTT. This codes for CSVRDTGELFF.

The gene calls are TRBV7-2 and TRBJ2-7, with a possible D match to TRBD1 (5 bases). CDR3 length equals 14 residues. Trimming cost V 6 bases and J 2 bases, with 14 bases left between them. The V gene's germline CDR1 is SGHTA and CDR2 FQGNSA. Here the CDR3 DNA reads TGTGCCAGCAGAATCGCGGCAGGGCCCTACGAGCAGTACTTC. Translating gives CASRIAAGPYEQYF.

Written as DNA, the CDR3 is TGTGCCAGCAGCCAGCCCCCCCTTCGGGTTCCGAGCGGGTTTATCACCGGGGAGCTGTTTTTT. Translated, it gives CASSQPPLRVPSGFITGELFF. The V and J genes are TRBV3-1 (or the pseudogene TRBV3-2) and TRBJ2-2; maybe TRBD2 (6 bases). The CDR3 is made up of 21 amino acids. Trimming removed 3 bases from V and 4 bases from J, with 30 bases in between. Germline CDR1 reads LGHDT; CDR2 reads YNNKEL (reference sequence).

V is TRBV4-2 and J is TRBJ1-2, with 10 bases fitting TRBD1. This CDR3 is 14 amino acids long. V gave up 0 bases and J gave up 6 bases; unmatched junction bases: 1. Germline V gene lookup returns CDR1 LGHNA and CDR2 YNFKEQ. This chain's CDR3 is CASSQDGTGDGYTF. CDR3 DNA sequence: TGTGCCAGCAGCCAAGATGGGACAGGGGATGGCTACACCTTC.

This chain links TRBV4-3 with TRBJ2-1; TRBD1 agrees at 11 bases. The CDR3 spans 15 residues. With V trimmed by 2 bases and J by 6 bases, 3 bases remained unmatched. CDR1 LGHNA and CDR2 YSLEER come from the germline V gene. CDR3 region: CASSQRGTGGNEQFF. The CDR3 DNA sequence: TGCGCCAGCAGCCAAAGAGGGACAGGGGGCAATGAGCAGTTCTTC.

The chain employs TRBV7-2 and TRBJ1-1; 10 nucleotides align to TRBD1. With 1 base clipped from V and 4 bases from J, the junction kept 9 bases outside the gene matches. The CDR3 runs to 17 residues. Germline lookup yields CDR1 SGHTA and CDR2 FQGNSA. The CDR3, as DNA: TGTGCCAGCAGCTTAGGGGGACAGGGGCAAGGGGGCACTGAAGCTTTCTTT. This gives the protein CASSLGGQGQGGTEAFF. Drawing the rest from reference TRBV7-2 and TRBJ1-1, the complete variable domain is GAGVSQSPSNKVTEKGKDVELRCDPISGHTALYWYRQSLGQGLEFLIYFQGNSAPDKSGLPSDRFSAERTGGSVSTLTIQRTQQEDSAVYLCASSLGGQGQGGTEAFFGQGTRLTVV.

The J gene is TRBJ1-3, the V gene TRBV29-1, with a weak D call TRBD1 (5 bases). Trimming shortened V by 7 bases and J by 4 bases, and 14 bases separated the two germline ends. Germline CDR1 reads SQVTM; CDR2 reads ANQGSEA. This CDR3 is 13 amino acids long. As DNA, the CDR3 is TGCAGCGCTCTGGGGGGGAGAGGAAACACCATATATTTT. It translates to CSALGGRGNTIYF.

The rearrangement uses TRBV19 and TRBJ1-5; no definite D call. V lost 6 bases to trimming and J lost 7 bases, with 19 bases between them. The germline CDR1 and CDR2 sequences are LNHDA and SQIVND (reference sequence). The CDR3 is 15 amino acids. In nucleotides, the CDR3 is TGTGCCAGTAGAATATATTTCGAGGGAAGGCAGCCCCAGCATTTT. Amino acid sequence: CASRIYFEGRQPQHF.

The chain's CDR3 is CASSYGGLYGYTF. CDR3 in DNA: TGTGCCAGCAGTTACGGTGGCCTTTATGGCTACACCTTC. The chain has TRBV6-5 and TRBJ1-2; D not resolved. Trimming removed 2 bases at V and 5 bases at J, with 9 bases between. The CDR3 totals 13 residues. CDR1 MNHEY and CDR2 SVGAGI come from the germline V gene.

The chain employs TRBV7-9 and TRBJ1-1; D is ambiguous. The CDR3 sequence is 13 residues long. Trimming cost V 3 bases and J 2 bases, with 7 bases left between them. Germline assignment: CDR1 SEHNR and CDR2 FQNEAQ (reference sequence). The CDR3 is CASSLEGNTEAFF. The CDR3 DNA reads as TGTGCCAGCAGCTTGGAGGGAAACACTGAAGCTTTCTTT.

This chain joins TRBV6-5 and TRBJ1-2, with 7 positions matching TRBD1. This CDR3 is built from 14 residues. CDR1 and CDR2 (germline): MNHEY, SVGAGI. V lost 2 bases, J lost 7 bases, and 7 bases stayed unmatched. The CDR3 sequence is CASSYQGGISGYTF. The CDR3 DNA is TGTGCCAGCAGTTACCAGGGGGGCATCTCTGGCTACACCTTC.